Presented here are 24 T cell receptor beta chains from one specimen sequenced in a study of radiation and T cells in renal cell carcinoma. Produced via immunoSEQ multiplex PCR; TCRdb's table is partial and in-frame only. The profile covers about 130,000 clones, with about four fifths appearing a single time and around 3% taken by the ten largest. Time point: baseline pretreatment blood. The treatment denotes: 15 Gy SBRT to primary tumor, nephrectomy 4 weeks later. The specimen comprised blood, sampled from a patient whose treatment included radiotherapy and nephrectomy. Receptor source: a woman aged 60-70 years with renal cell carcinoma.

The chain employs TRBV10-3 and TRBJ2-1; possibly TRBD2 for D (7 bases). Germline loops: CDR1 ENHRY, CDR2 SYGVKD. V was trimmed by 10 bases and J by 0 bases, leaving 22 bases between them. This CDR3 contains 17 residues. The CDR3 region is CATREGGGSSSYNEQFF. The CDR3 DNA sequence: TGTGCCACCCGCGAGGGGGGAGGGTCCAGCTCCTACAATGAGCAGTTCTTC.

The chain carries TRBV4-3 and TRBJ2-1; D might be TRBD2 (5 bases). Germline values: CDR1 LGHNA, CDR2 YSLEER. Trimming shortened V by 0 bases and J by 10 bases, and 10 bases separated the two germline ends. This CDR3 is built from 13 residues. CDR3 protein: CASSQERVNEQFF. The CDR3 nucleotides are TGCGCCAGCAGCCAAGAGAGGGTAAACGAGCAGTTCTTC.

The chain links TRBV5-4 to TRBJ2-7; 9 positions agree with TRBD1. Germline CDR1 SGHNT, CDR2 YYREEE (reference sequence). The CDR3 extends over 17 amino acids. V was clipped by 4 bases and J by 0 bases; unmatched bases: 11. As DNA, the CDR3 is TGTGCCAGCAGCATAAATCTGGGACAGGGCATCTCCTACGAGCAGTACTTC. Its translation is CASSINLGQGISYEQYF.

The chain links TRBV10-2 to TRBJ1-1, with 7 bases that match TRBD1. V lost 3 bases, J lost 8 bases, and 6 bases stayed unmatched. The CDR3 is 13 residues long. CDR1 is WSHSY and CDR2 is SAAADI in the germline V gene. CDR3 nucleotide sequence: TGCGCCAGCAGTGAACAGGGGAGGTCGGAAGCTTTCTTT. It translates to CASSEQGRSEAFF.

The chain uses TRBV6-6 and TRBJ1-1; 7 nucleotides line up with TRBD1. The CDR3 sequence is 14 residues long. Trimming removed 8 bases from V and 1 base from J; junction bases left unmatched: 7. Looked up from germline, CDR1 is MNHNY and CDR2 is SVGAGI (reference sequence). In DNA form, the CDR3 reads TGTGCCAGCCGCCAGGGACAGCGGAACACTGAAGCTTTCTTT. Protein product: CASRQGQRNTEAFF.

The V call is TRBV5-4, the J call TRBJ2-7; 9 bases are a match to TRBD2. The germline CDR1 and CDR2 sequences are SGHNT and YYREEE (reference sequence). The CDR3 length is 14 residues. Trimming at V came to 4 bases and at J to 5 bases, leaving 7 bases not matched to a gene. The CDR3 DNA reads TGTGCCAGCAGCAGGGAGGGACTAGCAGACGAGCAGTACTTC. It specifies CASSREGLADEQYF.

The rearrangement links TRBV13 to TRBJ1-2; TRBD1 matches 7 bases. The CDR3 is 15 amino acids. CDR1 and CDR2 (germline): PRHDT, FYEKMQ (reference sequence). Germline trimming cut 5 bases from V and 8 bases from J; bases unmatched to any gene: 14. CDR3 sequence: CASSREGAGTLGYTF. The CDR3 coding sequence is TGTGCCAGCAGCCGAGAGGGGGCAGGGACCCTCGGCTACACCTTC.

The gene calls are TRBV7-9 and TRBJ2-1; 10 bases are a match to TRBD2. Germline V lookup: CDR1 SEHNR, CDR2 FQNEAQ (reference sequence). The CDR3 loop spans 18 amino acids. J lost 4 bases, V lost 1 base, and 10 bases had no gene match. CDR3 in DNA: TGTGCCAGCAGCTTAGTAGTAGCGGGAGGCCCGGGTTACAATGAGCAGTTCTTC. This encodes CASSLVVAGGPGYNEQFF.

This chain uses TRBV19 with TRBJ2-3; 8 bases agree with TRBD1. The CDR3 spans 14 residues. V shed 6 bases and J 3 bases; nucleotides not matched to a gene: 5. Germline loops: CDR1 LNHDA, CDR2 SQIVND (reference sequence). CDR3 region: CASSRQGFTDTQYF. The CDR3 region has the DNA TGTGCCAGTAGCCGACAGGGGTTTACAGATACGCAGTATTTT.

The J gene is TRBJ2-7, the V gene TRBV6-5; D is perhaps TRBD2 (5 bases). The CDR3 totals 16 residues. V was trimmed by 2 bases and J by 7 bases, leaving 21 bases between them. Germline V lookup: CDR1 MNHEY, CDR2 SVGAGI. The CDR3 sequence is CASSYQANRLSGEQYF. CDR3 DNA sequence: TGTGCCAGCAGTTACCAAGCTAACCGACTGAGCGGAGAGCAGTACTTC.

The chain has TRBV6-6 and TRBJ2-7, with 9 positions matching TRBD1. This CDR3 contains 16 residues. In germline, CDR1 is MNHNY, CDR2 SVGAGI (reference sequence). V shed 5 bases, J shed 2 bases, and the junction held 10 bases outside the gene matches. Here the CDR3 DNA reads TGTGCCAGCAGTCCTGTCTCGACAGGGGGAACCTACGAGCAGTACTTC. Translated, it gives CASSPVSTGGTYEQYF.

About this clone: Sequence at one end of the junction differs from germline and may be a read error. J is TRBJ1-1 and V is TRBV4-1; D is possibly TRBD1 (5 bases). This CDR3 spans 15 amino acids. Germline V gene sequence: CDR1 MGHRA, CDR2 YSYEKL. CDR3 sequence reads: CASSHAEGVNTEAFF. CDR3 sequence (DNA): TGCGCTAGCAGCCACGCTGAAGGGGTGAACACTGAAGCTTTCTTT.

The chain employs TRBV27 and TRBJ2-2; a possible D gene is TRBD2 (5 bases). CDR3 length: 17 residues. CDR1 is MNHEY and CDR2 is SMNVEV in the germline V gene (reference sequence). Trimming took off 4 bases at V and 0 bases at J, with 15 bases between the two ends. The CDR3 DNA reads TGTGCCAGCAGTTCCGGCAGCGGAGCTCCGAACACCGGGGAGCTGTTTTTT. It translates to CASSSGSGAPNTGELFF.

The chain links TRBV19 to TRBJ1-1; TRBD1 matches at 9 bases. The trim removed 0 bases at V and 3 bases at J, leaving 5 bases unmatched. The germline V gene encodes CDR1 LNHDA and CDR2 SQIVND (reference sequence). The length of the CDR3 is 16 residues. The DNA for the CDR3 is TGTGCCAGTAGTATAGAGGGACAGGGATACGACACTGAAGCTTTCTTT. Amino acids: CASSIEGQGYDTEAFF.

In this sample, this clone turned up a few times. This chain uses TRBV15 with TRBJ1-1; no definite D call. Trimming took off 4 bases at V and 4 bases at J, with 13 bases between the two ends. This CDR3 region has 14 residues. From germline, CDR1 is LNHNV and CDR2 YYDKDF (reference sequence). This CDR3 reads CATSNGGSFTEAFF. The CDR3 DNA reads as TGTGCCACCAGCAACGGAGGTTCGTTCACTGAAGCTTTCTTT.

The chain recombines TRBV21-1 with TRBJ2-7; TRBD1 was called by the table and not checked on the DNA. TRBV21-1 is a pseudogene locus. The CDR3 length is 15 residues. CDR3: CARGQTDRSAYEQYF. CDR3 nucleotide sequence: TGTGCCAGAGGGCAAACGGACAGGTCCGCCTACGAGCAGTACTTC.

The CDR3 DNA reads TGTGCCAGCAGTCAAGGACTAGCGGGATACGAGCAGTACTTC. Protein product: CASSQGLAGYEQYF. The chain combines TRBV9 with TRBJ2-7; 12 nucleotides agree with TRBD2. Germline V gives CDR1 SGDLS, CDR2 YYNGEE. The CDR3 totals 14 residues. V shed 5 bases, J shed 4 bases, and the junction held 4 bases outside the gene matches.

This clone came up a few times. CDR3 residues: CASSQNAQGNNSPLHF. For the CDR3, the DNA is TGCGCCAGCAGCCAAAATGCACAGGGAAACAATTCACCCCTCCACTTT. The chain recombines TRBV5-1 with TRBJ1-6; tentatively, D is TRBD1 (6 bases). The V gene lost 4 bases and the J gene lost 7 bases, with 18 bases spanning the gap. This CDR3 has 16 residues. The germline CDR1 and CDR2 sequences are SGHRS and YFSETQ.

The chain couples TRBV5-1 to TRBJ1-1, with 7 bases lining up with TRBD1. V dropped 4 bases and J dropped 4; count of bases not matched to a gene: 7. Germline V gene data show CDR1 as SGHRS and CDR2 as YFSETQ. The CDR3 consists of 14 residues. The CDR3 region has the DNA TGCGCCAGCAGCCTCAACCAGGGGGGCACTGAAGCTTTCTTT. This gives the protein CASSLNQGGTEAFF.

The V gene is TRBV4-1, the J gene TRBJ1-1; no firm D call. Trimming pared 0 bases from V and 0 bases from J, leaving 5 bases between. The CDR3 contains 14 residues. Per the germline V gene, CDR1 is MGHRA and CDR2 is YSYEKL. The CDR3 DNA reads as TGCGCCAGCAGCCAAGAATCCATGAACACTGAAGCTTTCTTT. This translates into CASSQESMNTEAFF.

V is TRBV4-1 and J is TRBJ2-7; 7 positions match TRBD1. Trimming took 3 bases from V and 7 from J; bases not matched to a gene: 3. The CDR3 length is 12 residues. Germline assignment: CDR1 MGHRA and CDR2 YSYEKL. CDR3 protein: CASSQGRGEQYF. The DNA of the CDR3 is TGCGCCAGCAGCCAGGGCAGGGGGGAGCAGTACTTC.

The chain combines TRBV6-6 with TRBJ1-3; a weak D match, TRBD1 (6 bases). CDR1 is MNHNY, CDR2 SVGAGI, per germline (reference sequence). V gave up 2 bases and J gave up 4 bases, with 9 bases separating them. This CDR3 is 14 amino acids long. CDR3 sequence: CASSYGGLGNTIYF. The DNA for the CDR3 is TGTGCCAGCAGTTACGGGGGGCTGGGAAACACCATATATTTT.

CDR3: CASSYGTGSSYNEQFF. The CDR3 DNA follows: TGTGCCAGCAGTTACGGTACAGGGAGCTCCTACAATGAGCAGTTCTTC. The chain has TRBV27 and TRBJ2-1; D perhaps matches TRBD1 (6 bases). The length of the CDR3 is 16 residues. Trimming left V 4 bases short and J 0 bases short, with 13 bases between. The germline CDR1 and CDR2 sequences are MNHEY and SMNVEV (reference sequence).

This chain joins TRBV7-3 and TRBJ2-3, with 9 bases aligning to TRBD1. V lost 4 bases, J lost 3 bases, and 5 bases stayed unmatched. Germline CDR1 reads SGHTA; CDR2 reads FQGTGA. This CDR3 contains 15 residues. CDR3 nucleotide sequence: TGTGCCAGCAGCTGGACAGGGGAGAGGACAGATACGCAGTATTTT. Encoded protein: CASSWTGERTDTQYF.